This entry is about one T cell receptor (beta chain). These data come from a study of shared clonotypes between healthy human individuals. Study-level information: The cohort had a couple of women and a few men, ages 18 to 49.

The repertoire was sequenced with immunoSEQ multiplex PCR; TCRdb's copy has only in-frame clones and lacks some. Of about 2.4 million clones in the sample, 80% to 95% were seen once. Trimming stripped 2 bases from V and 7 bases from J, with 10 bases between. Germline-derived CDR1 and CDR2 are SGHDT and YYEEEE. The CDR3 extends over 13 amino acids. This sequence was found in a man between 18 and 29 years old in good health. Some clones in this sample may be carry-over from other donors' samples. Material for sequencing was naive CD4+ T cells from PBMCs. As to subset: CD45RA+ positively selected. The rearrangement links TRBV5-6 to TRBJ2-4; unclear D gene. CDR3 amino acids: CASSFRDLNIQYF. The CDR3, as DNA: TGTGCCAGCAGCTTCCGAGACCTCAACATTCAGTACTTC.